This T cell receptor beta chain was retrieved from a study of blood T cell repertoires in COVID-19 (dated by TCRdb to 2020 to 2022). Study-level background: Samples covering the acute and convalescent phases of COVID-19 were provided by collaborators in the United States, Italy and Spain. Sample metadata almost always included a de-identified subject ID, COVID-19 status, age in years and sex. Deeply sampled blood TCRbeta repertoires from subjects exposed to, actively infected with, or recovered from COVID-19 were included in the dataset. The repertoires were released in a freely available public database intended as a resource for research on the immune response to SARS-CoV-2. Where HLA class I and class II types were available, the types were taken from metadata supplied by the sample provider, not from assay-based typing. Samples came from the ongoing ImmuneRACE study (first 160 participants) plus 1,254 subjects from 6 global collaborators. The prospective study material was composed of cDNA or gDNA derived from T cells, B-cell-depleted T cells, or PBMCs.

The immunoSEQ Assay, a bias-controlled multiplex PCR, was used to amplify TCRbeta CDR3 regions from genomic DNA. In the authors' own workflow: Within the assay, amplification of reference gene primers was used to estimate how many nucleated cells each sample contained. Sequence reads were collapsed and filtered to measure the absolute abundance of every unique TCRbeta CDR3 rearrangement. Productive Simpson clonality was computed per sample as the square root of Simpson's diversity index over productive rearrangements. TCRdb re-hosts the immuneACCESS table, in-frame sequences only. Its copies lack some clones; in the studies checked, an unresolved V gene accounts for under half of them, and the cause for the rest is not known. V, J and clone size reflect that table, while D and trimming were determined from the DNA. The sample records 68,000 or so clones, roughly 84% of which are singletons. The ten largest make up approximately 10% of the sample.

Study-level results and caveats: The amount of clinical and demographic metadata varied by source and participant and was provided uncurated.

The collaborating institutions used their own protocols to collect whole blood in K2EDTA tubes. Collaborator samples were shipped for TCRbeta analysis as frozen whole blood, isolated PBMCs, or DNA extracted from either sample type. This clone was seen a single time. No antigen is known for it. Base quality data are lacking; no much larger clone is found one base away. Spanning cysteine to phenylalanine, the CDR3 consists of 15 amino acids. The sequence is cut down to CDR3 DNA, 45 bases in frame from base 1. The germline V gene (reference sequence) supplies CDR1 LNHDA and CDR2 SQIVND. V is cut by 3 bases and J by 4 bases, and the space between the germline ends is 16 bases.

The source material was peripheral blood. The receptor's source is a woman aged 50 to 60 with acute or convalescent COVID-19. The chain links TRBV19 with TRBJ2-7, with TRBD1 perhaps the D gene, on 5 matching bases. The sequenced DNA is TGTGCCAGTAGTATTGTCGTTGGGGCGTTATACGAGCAGTACTTC. This codes for CASSIVVGALYEQYF.